The 21 T cell receptor beta chains below all came from one sample that was sequenced in a study of blood T cell repertoires in COVID-19. Sequencing used immunoSEQ multiplex PCR; TCRdb keeps in-frame clones, though not all of them. The sample lists more than 200,000 clones, approximately 80% occurring once. The sequenced sample was peripheral blood. Source of these receptors: a man in his sixties with acute or convalescent COVID-19.

The rearrangement uses TRBV13 and TRBJ2-7; TRBD2 matches at 8 bases. The CDR3 extends over 16 amino acids. V gave up 5 bases and J gave up 1 base; unmatched junction bases: 10. Germline values: CDR1 PRHDT, CDR2 FYEKMQ (reference sequence). The CDR3: CASSRATSGYSYEQYF. Written as DNA, the CDR3 is TGTGCCAGCAGCCGAGCTACTAGCGGTTATTCCTACGAGCAGTACTTC. Full variable domain (outside the CDR3, taken from reference TRBV13 and TRBJ2-7): AAGVIQSPRHLIKEKRETATLKCYPIPRHDTVYWYQQGPGQDPQFLISFYEKMQSDKGSIPDRFSAQQFSDYHSELNMSSLELGDSALYFCASSRATSGYSYEQYFGPGTRLTVT.

The DNA for the CDR3 is TGTGCCAGCAGAGGGACAGGGGGCTCCTACGAGCAGTACTTC. It yields the protein CASRGTGGSYEQYF. The chain has TRBV14 and TRBJ2-7; 11 nucleotides align to TRBD1. Trimming cost V 6 bases and J 0 bases; bases outside gene matches: 1. CDR3 length: 14 amino acids. CDR1 and CDR2 (germline): SGHDN, FVKESK. Full variable domain (missing parts from reference TRBV14 and TRBJ2-7): EAGVTQFPSHSVIEKGQTVTLRCDPISGHDNLYWYRRVMGKEIKFLLHFVKESKQDESGMPNNRFLAERTGGTYSTLKVQPAELEDSGVYFCASRGTGGSYEQYFGPGTRLTVT.

The chain employs TRBV6-5 and TRBJ1-4; a possible D gene is TRBD1 (5 bases). The CDR3 is made up of 15 amino acids. Trimming removed 6 bases at V and 4 bases at J, with 15 bases between. Germline-derived CDR1 and CDR2 are MNHEY and SVGAGI. The CDR3 DNA follows: TGTGCCAGCAGGGCTACAGGAGTCTATAATGAAAAACTGTTTTTT. Protein: CASRATGVYNEKLFF.

CDR3 sequence reads: CASSPGQGAYNEQFF. CDR3 bases: TGTGCCAGCAGCCCTGGACAGGGGGCCTACAATGAGCAGTTCTTC. The chain is built from TRBV11-3 and TRBJ2-1; 10 bases are shared with TRBD1. Per the germline V gene, CDR1 is SGHNT and CDR2 is YENEEA. The CDR3 is 15 residues long. The V gene end was trimmed by 5 bases and the J gene end by 2 bases; junction bases not matched to a gene: 3.

The gene calls are TRBV5-1 and TRBJ2-3; 9 bases are a match to TRBD2. Germline assignment: CDR1 SGHRS and CDR2 YFSETQ. CDR3 length: 13 residues. The V and J ends lost 4 bases and 10 bases, in that order; junction bases with no gene match: 7. The CDR3 DNA follows: TGCGCCAGCAGCCACGAGCGGGAGGACCCGCAGTATTTT. Residues: CASSHEREDPQYF.

This rearrangement joins TRBV5-5 to TRBJ2-2, with 8 positions matching TRBD1. The length of the CDR3 is 14 residues. Trimming at V came to 0 bases and at J to 7 bases, leaving 2 bases not matched to a gene. From germline, CDR1 is SGHKS and CDR2 YYEKEE (reference sequence). CDR3 nucleotides: TGTGCCAGCAGCTTGGGACAGGGGCACGGGGAGCTGTTTTTT. Its protein is CASSLGQGHGELFF.

This chain uses TRBV19 with TRBJ1-1, with 8 positions matching TRBD1. Germline values: CDR1 LNHDA, CDR2 SQIVND (reference sequence). The CDR3 covers 14 residues. The V gene end was trimmed by 5 bases and the J gene end by 4 bases; junction bases not matched to a gene: 6. The CDR3, as DNA: TGTGCCAGTAGTTTAAAGGACAGGGCCACTGAAGCTTTCTTT. It encodes CASSLKDRATEAFF.

This sequence joins TRBV6-2 or TRBV6-3 and TRBJ1-4; maybe TRBD1 (5 bases). CDR1 and CDR2 from the germline V gene are MNHEY and SVGEGT. V was clipped by 2 bases and J by 2 bases, with 12 bases between them. This CDR3 region has 16 residues. DNA of the CDR3: TGTGCCAGCAGTTACGGACAAACTGCGACTAATGAAAAACTGTTTTTT. This translates into CASSYGQTATNEKLFF.

This chain links TRBV6-1 with TRBJ1-2; the match to TRBD1 covers 8 bases. V lost 2 bases, J lost 3 bases, and 8 bases stayed unmatched. CDR1 and CDR2 (germline): MNHNS, SASEGT. CDR3 length: 16 amino acids. DNA for the CDR3: TGTGCCAGCAGTGAACGAGGACAGGGTAGGGACTATGGCTACACCTTC. Protein: CASSERGQGRDYGYTF.

The genes are TRBV19 and TRBJ1-1, with D tentatively TRBD1 (5 bases). Germline CDR1 reads LNHDA; CDR2 reads SQIVND (reference sequence). V was pared by 3 bases and J by 4 bases, with 12 bases between. The CDR3 is made up of 14 amino acids. In DNA form, the CDR3 reads TGTGCCAGTAGTATCCAGGGCTCGGGCACTGAAGCTTTCTTT. It yields the protein CASSIQGSGTEAFF.

V usage is TRBV3-1 (or the pseudogene TRBV3-2) and J usage is TRBJ2-5; D is perhaps TRBD1 (7 bases). The CDR3 loop spans 15 amino acids. CDR1 is LGHDT, CDR2 YNNKEL, per germline (reference sequence). Trimming shortened V by 5 bases and J by 5 bases, and 18 bases separated the two germline ends. CDR3 in amino acids: CASSKGGVGGETQYF. The CDR3 DNA is TGTGCCAGCAGCAAAGGGGGCGTTGGAGGGGAGACCCAGTACTTC.

The chain is built from TRBV15 and TRBJ2-7; 7 nucleotides match TRBD2. V shed 8 bases, J shed 4 bases, and the junction held 11 bases outside the gene matches. Germline CDR1 and CDR2: LNHNV and YYDKDF (reference sequence). This CDR3 is built from 14 residues. DNA of the CDR3: TGTGCCACCGGCCTCCAACGCGGGAGTTACGAGCAGTACTTC. Its protein product is CATGLQRGSYEQYF.

The CDR3 sequence: CASNPLAGAQETQYF. The CDR3 DNA reads as TGCGCCAGCAATCCACTAGCGGGGGCCCAAGAGACCCAGTACTTC. The gene calls are TRBV10-1 and TRBJ2-5, with 11 bases that match TRBD2. Germline loops: CDR1 WNHNN, CDR2 SYGVQD (reference sequence). This CDR3 has 15 residues. The junction had 5 bases not matched to a gene; V was cut back by 7 bases and J by 1 base.

Here the CDR3 reads CSARIHYEQYF. CDR3 coding DNA: TGCAGTGCTAGAATACACTACGAGCAGTACTTC. The chain has TRBV20-1 and TRBJ2-7; D unresolved. The CDR3 extends over 11 amino acids. Trimming stripped 2 bases from V and 3 bases from J, with 5 bases between. The germline V gene has CDR1 DFQATT and CDR2 SNEGSKA (reference sequence).

CDR3 loop: CASSLAPGTGQETQYF. In nucleotides, the CDR3 is TGCGCCAGCAGCTTGGCACCCGGGACAGGGCAAGAGACCCAGTACTTC. The chain carries TRBV5-1 and TRBJ2-5, with 9 bases lining up with TRBD1. Germline V gene lookup returns CDR1 SGHRS and CDR2 YFSETQ. The length of the CDR3 is 16 residues. V lost 0 bases and J lost 2; bases outside the gene matches: 5. The full variable domain, completed using reference TRBV5-1 and TRBJ2-5, is KAGVTQTPRYLIKTRGQQVTLSCSPISGHRSVSWYQQTPGQGLQFLFEYFSETQRNKGNFPGRFSGRQFSNSRSEMNVSTLELGDSALYLCASSLAPGTGQETQYFGPGTRLLVL.

The chain joins TRBV7-9 to TRBJ2-7; D unclear. Trimming shortened V by 5 bases and J by 2 bases, and 10 bases separated the two germline ends. The germline V gene has CDR1 SEHNR and CDR2 FQNEAQ (reference sequence). This CDR3 has 13 residues. For the CDR3, the DNA is TGTGCCAGCAGCCTACGTACTACCTACGAGCAGTACTTC. Translated: CASSLRTTYEQYF.

Turning to this clone: Other DNA variants within this sample encode the same CDR3. The chain recombines TRBV5-1 with TRBJ1-4; 8 bases are shared with TRBD1. The CDR3 runs 16 residues. The trim removed 0 bases at V and 3 bases at J, leaving 4 bases unmatched. The germline CDR1 and CDR2 sequences are SGHRS and YFSETQ. The chain's CDR3 is CASSLGQGRANEKLFF. The CDR3 nucleotides are TGCGCCAGCAGCTTGGGACAGGGGCGGGCTAATGAAAAACTGTTTTTT. Full variable domain (missing parts from reference TRBV5-1 and TRBJ1-4): KAGVTQTPRYLIKTRGQQVTLSCSPISGHRSVSWYQQTPGQGLQFLFEYFSETQRNKGNFPGRFSGRQFSNSRSEMNVSTLELGDSALYLCASSLGQGRANEKLFFGSGTQLSVL.

CDR3: CASSQEGLGAYEQYF. CDR3 bases: TGTGCCAGCAGCCAAGAAGGACTAGGAGCTTACGAGCAGTACTTC. The chain recombines TRBV3-1 (or the pseudogene TRBV3-2) with TRBJ2-7; TRBD2 aligns across 7 bases. The CDR3 sequence is 15 residues long. Germline CDR1 and CDR2: LGHDT and YNNKEL (reference sequence). V was clipped by 0 bases and J by 4 bases; unmatched bases: 6.

The chain couples TRBV9 to TRBJ2-2, with TRBD1 as a possible D gene (5 bases). Trimming cost V 0 bases and J 5 bases, with 14 bases left between them. The CDR3 spans 16 residues. The V gene's germline CDR1 is SGDLS and CDR2 YYNGEE. The CDR3: CASSVEERTSTGELFF. The CDR3 bases are TGTGCCAGCAGCGTAGAGGAGAGGACAAGTACCGGGGAGCTGTTTTTT.

The rearrangement uses TRBV6-6 and TRBJ1-2; 9 nucleotides align to TRBD1. In germline, CDR1 is MNHNY, CDR2 SVGAGI (reference sequence). J lost 2 bases, V lost 6 bases, and 10 bases had no gene match. The CDR3 is 16 residues long. The CDR3 loop reads CASRDFRDRANYGYTF. CDR3 nucleotides: TGTGCCAGCAGGGACTTCCGGGACAGGGCGAACTATGGCTACACCTTC.

The genes are TRBV18 and TRBJ2-7, with D possibly TRBD1 on 6 matching bases. The CDR3 has 15 residues. V shed 0 bases and J shed 4 bases, with 13 bases lying between them. The germline gives CDR1 KGHSH, CDR2 LQKENI. This CDR3 is CASSPPAGARYEQYF. The CDR3 DNA reads as TGTGCCAGCTCACCACCGGCAGGGGCGAGATACGAGCAGTACTTC. Using reference TRBV18 and TRBJ2-7 for the parts outside the CDR3, the full variable domain is NAGVMQNPRHLVRRRGQEARLRCSPMKGHSHVYWYRQLPEEGLKFMVYLQKENIIDESGMPKERFSAEFPKEGPSILRIQQVVRGDSAAYFCASSPPAGARYEQYFGPGTRLTVT.